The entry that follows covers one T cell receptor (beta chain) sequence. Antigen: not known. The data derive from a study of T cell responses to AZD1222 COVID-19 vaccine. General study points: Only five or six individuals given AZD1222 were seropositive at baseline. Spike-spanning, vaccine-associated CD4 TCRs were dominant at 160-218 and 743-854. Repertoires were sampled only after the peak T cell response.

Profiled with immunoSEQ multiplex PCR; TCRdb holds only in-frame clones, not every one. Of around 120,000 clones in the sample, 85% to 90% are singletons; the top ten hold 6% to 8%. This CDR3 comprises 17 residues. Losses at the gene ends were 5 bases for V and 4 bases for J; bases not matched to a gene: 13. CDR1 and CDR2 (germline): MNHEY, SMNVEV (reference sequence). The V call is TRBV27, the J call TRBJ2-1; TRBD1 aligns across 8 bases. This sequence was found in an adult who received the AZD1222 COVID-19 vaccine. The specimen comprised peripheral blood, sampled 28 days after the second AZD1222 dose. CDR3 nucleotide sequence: TGTGCCAGCAGTCGGACAGGGTGGTTAGCAGGATACAATGAGCAGTTCTTC. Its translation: CASSRTGWLAGYNEQFF.